This T cell receptor beta chain emerged from a study of blood T cell repertoires in COVID-19. CDR3 length: 15 amino acids. From germline, CDR1 is MNHEY and CDR2 SMNVEV (reference sequence). Unmatched junction bases numbered 4, after V lost 6 bases and J lost 6 bases. Profiling relied on immunoSEQ multiplex PCR, and the TCRdb table lists in-frame clones only, not all of them. Among around 84,000 clones listed, 70% to 90% were seen once. This clone was detected only once. The chain carries TRBV27 and TRBJ2-1; 14 nucleotides align to TRBD2. Material for sequencing was peripheral blood. This TCR came from a man over 45 with active COVID-19. In DNA, the CDR3 is TGTGCCAGCAGGCCGGGACTAGCGGGGGTCAATGAGCAGTTCTTC. Encoded protein: CASRPGLAGVNEQFF.